Shown below are 17 T cell receptor beta chains from a single sample sequenced in a study of T cell changes during pregnancy in multiple sclerosis. TCRdb's copy holds only in-frame clones and misses some; the assay was immunoSEQ multiplex PCR. The data hold about 28,000 clones, with around 93% observed a single time. The specimen comprised CD4+ T cells from peripheral blood mononuclear cells, sampled after pregnancy. The receptor set was obtained from a female donor with multiple sclerosis, enrolled in a pregnancy study.

This sequence joins TRBV6-6 and TRBJ1-1, with 8 bases aligning to TRBD1. V trimming: 7 bases; J trimming: 12 bases; junction bases outside the gene matches: 13. The CDR3 covers 13 residues. Germline CDR1 is MNHNY and CDR2 is SVGAGI (reference sequence). The DNA of the CDR3 is TGTGCCAGCACCCACGGACAGGGTAGTTTGACTTTCTTT. Encoded protein: CASTHGQGSLTFF.

This chain connects TRBV6-1 to TRBJ1-2; the match to TRBD1 covers 7 bases. CDR3 length equals 14 residues. The junction had 12 bases not matched to a gene; V was cut back by 6 bases and J by 8 bases. The germline CDR1 and CDR2 sequences are MNHNS and SASEGT. This CDR3 is CASRRAEGARGYTF. CDR3 nucleotides: TGTGCCAGCAGACGGGCCGAGGGGGCGCGGGGCTACACCTTC.

The chain joins TRBV5-1 to TRBJ1-1; possible D gene TRBD1, 6 bases. V lost 4 bases and J lost 1, with 8 bases in between. The V gene's germline CDR1 is SGHRS and CDR2 YFSETQ. This CDR3 contains 13 residues. The CDR3 nucleotides are TGCGCCAGCAGCGGGGGCGAGAACACTGAAGCTTTCTTT. Protein sequence: CASSGGENTEAFF.

This chain joins TRBV7-2 and TRBJ1-5, with a weak D call TRBD1 (6 bases). The V end lost 1 base, the J end lost 0 bases, and 19 bases lay between the germline ends. CDR1 SGHTA and CDR2 FQGNSA come from the germline V gene. The CDR3 spans 19 residues. Written as DNA, the CDR3 is TGTGCCAGCAGCTTAGTGGGGCCACAGGGAAGTCATAGCAATCAGCCCCAGCATTTT. This sequence encodes CASSLVGPQGSHSNQPQHF.

The chain employs TRBV9 and TRBJ2-3; 7 bases are shared with TRBD1. V dropped 1 base and J dropped 4; count of bases not matched to a gene: 0. Germline V CDR1 and CDR2: SGDLS, YYNGEE. The CDR3 consists of 13 residues. For the CDR3, the DNA is TGTGCCAGCAGCGTAACAGGGGCAGATACGCAGTATTTT. Residues: CASSVTGADTQYF.

CDR3 amino acids: CASSRAGGNTEAFF. In DNA, the CDR3 is TGTGCCAGCAGCCGCGCCGGGGGAAACACTGAAGCTTTCTTT. The chain is built from TRBV7-9 and TRBJ1-1, with D tentatively TRBD1 (5 bases). The ends were cut back, 5 bases at V and 2 bases at J, with 12 bases in the middle. Germline values: CDR1 SEHNR, CDR2 FQNEAQ (reference sequence). The CDR3 contains 14 residues.

This chain uses TRBV7-6 with TRBJ2-3; a possible D gene is TRBD2 (5 bases). The V gene lost 5 bases and the J gene lost 3 bases, with 9 bases spanning the gap. The CDR3 has 13 residues. Germline-derived CDR1 and CDR2 are SGHVS and FNYEAQ. Written as DNA, the CDR3 is TGTGCCAGCAGCAGCGGACGAACAGATACGCAGTATTTT. Its translation is CASSSGRTDTQYF.

J is TRBJ2-1 and V is TRBV7-2, with 10 bases aligning to TRBD2. Germline values: CDR1 SGHTA, CDR2 FQGNSA. The CDR3 covers 17 residues. V shed 3 bases, J shed 5 bases, and the junction held 10 bases outside the gene matches. The CDR3 bases are TGTGCCAGCAGCTTTGAGACAGGAGCGGGAGGGAACAATGAGCAGTTCTTC. Its translation: CASSFETGAGGNNEQFF.

The chain uses TRBV19 and TRBJ2-7; 10 bases match TRBD2. Per germline, CDR1 LNHDA and CDR2 SQIVND (reference sequence). The trim removed 3 bases at V and 5 bases at J, leaving 7 bases unmatched. The CDR3 extends over 15 amino acids. The CDR3 loop is CASSISSGSLNEQYF. The CDR3, as DNA: TGTGCCAGTAGTATCTCTAGCGGGAGTCTCAACGAGCAGTACTTC.

This chain uses TRBV6-5 with TRBJ2-7, with D possibly TRBD2 on 5 matching bases. V lost 0 bases to trimming and J lost 2 bases, with 11 bases between them. The CDR3 length is 15 residues. CDR1 and CDR2 (germline): MNHEY, SVGAGI. The CDR3 region has the DNA TGTGCCAGCAGTTACTCGCTAGCCGGGACCTACGAGCAGTACTTC. As protein: CASSYSLAGTYEQYF.

This chain links TRBV7-7 with TRBJ2-7; TRBD2 matches at 9 bases. The CDR3 runs 16 residues. Germline V gene data show CDR1 as SSHAT and CDR2 as FNYEAQ (reference sequence). J lost 6 bases, V lost 5 bases, and 14 bases had no gene match. This CDR3 reads CASSPSRGGGAFEQYF. For the CDR3, the DNA is TGTGCCAGCAGCCCTTCACGGGGCGGGGGGGCCTTCGAGCAGTACTTC. Using reference TRBV7-7 and TRBJ2-7 for the parts outside the CDR3, the full variable domain is GAGVSQSPRYKVTKRGQDVTLRCDPISSHATLYWYQQALGQGPEFLTYFNYEAQPDKSGLPSDRFSAERPEGSISTLTIQRTEQRDSAMYRCASSPSRGGGAFEQYFGPGTRLTVT.

This clone is a singleton in its sample. The chain recombines TRBV11-2 with TRBJ2-2; D possibly corresponds to TRBD1 (5 bases). Trimming removed 6 bases from V and 2 bases from J, with 7 bases in between. The CDR3 has 13 amino acids. CDR1 is SGHAT, CDR2 FQNNGV, per germline. CDR3 amino acids: CASSTGNTGELFF. For the CDR3, the DNA is TGTGCCAGCAGTACAGGAAACACCGGGGAGCTGTTTTTT.

Only one count was recorded for this clone. The chain links TRBV7-7 to TRBJ2-5; 11 bases match TRBD1. The germline gives CDR1 SSHAT, CDR2 FNYEAQ (reference sequence). V gave up 3 bases and J gave up 7 bases; unmatched junction bases: 10. This CDR3 region has 16 residues. The CDR3 nucleotides are TGTGCCAGCAGCTTGTCTACCGGGACAGGGGGAGGGACCCAGTACTTC. It yields the protein CASSLSTGTGGGTQYF.

The chain uses TRBV10-3 and TRBJ1-6; D gene unclear. CDR3 length equals 17 residues. V was trimmed by 0 bases and J by 0 bases, leaving 9 bases between them. Germline V gene data show CDR1 as ENHRY and CDR2 as SYGVKD. CDR3 in DNA: TGTGCCATCAGTGAGTCGTCCATGAGCTCCTATAATTCACCCCTCCACTTT. It specifies CAISESSMSSYNSPLHF.

The chain employs TRBV7-3 and TRBJ2-5, with 10 nucleotides matching TRBD1. The J call may be incorrect, as the DNA end agrees better with TRBJ2-7. The length of the CDR3 is 16 residues. Per the germline V gene, CDR1 is SGHTA and CDR2 is FQGTGA. DNA of the CDR3: TGTGCCAGCAGCTTACGATCCGGGACAGGGGACTACGAGCAGTACTTC. Its protein product is CASSLRSGTGDYEQYF.

This clone appeared once. V and J are TRBV12-5 and TRBJ1-2; perhaps TRBD1 as D (5 bases). V dropped 1 base and J dropped 8 bases, with 17 bases sitting between them. Germline V gene data show CDR1 as LGHNT and CDR2 as FRNRAP. The CDR3 is made up of 15 amino acids. The CDR3 loop reads CASGLGYTGSVGYTF. CDR3 DNA: TGTGCTAGTGGTTTGGGGTATACAGGCTCAGTCGGCTACACCTTC.

V and J are TRBV6-6 and TRBJ1-2; D possibly corresponds to TRBD1 (6 bases). V was cut by 7 bases and J by 6 bases, with 24 bases left in between. Germline V gene sequence: CDR1 MNHNY, CDR2 SVGAGI (reference sequence). The CDR3 covers 16 residues. The CDR3 loop reads CASMGQGSKWGHGYTF. DNA for the CDR3: TGTGCCAGCATGGGGCAGGGGTCCAAATGGGGACATGGCTACACCTTC.